Below, one TCR beta chain is given with its context. Its specificity is unknown. Per the germline V gene, CDR1 is MDHEN and CDR2 is SYDVKM. V gave up 3 bases and J gave up 7 bases, with 13 bases separating them. The CDR3 extends over 15 amino acids. The sample belongs to a study of cytomegalovirus exposure and HLA in healthy donors. Regarding the study as a whole: It was likely that a cluster of highly shared sequence variants was a sequencing artifact. There were several of the most significant clusters that appeared linked to common viral pathogens in a later analysis.

In the PCR, 60 Vbeta and 13 Jbeta primers were used. The protocol was immunoSEQ multiplex PCR, while the TCRdb copy is restricted to in-frame clones and leaves out a portion. The data contain approximately 150,000 clones, about 80% of them singletons. The sequence came from a man aged 40-55 years in good health and CMV-seronegative. The sequenced material came from PBMCs. The chain combines TRBV28 with TRBJ1-6; a weak D match, TRBD1 (5 bases). In nucleotides, the CDR3 is TGTGCCAGCAGTTTCAGCCAGGGTCTCAATTCACCCCTCCACTTT. It codes for CASSFSQGLNSPLHF.